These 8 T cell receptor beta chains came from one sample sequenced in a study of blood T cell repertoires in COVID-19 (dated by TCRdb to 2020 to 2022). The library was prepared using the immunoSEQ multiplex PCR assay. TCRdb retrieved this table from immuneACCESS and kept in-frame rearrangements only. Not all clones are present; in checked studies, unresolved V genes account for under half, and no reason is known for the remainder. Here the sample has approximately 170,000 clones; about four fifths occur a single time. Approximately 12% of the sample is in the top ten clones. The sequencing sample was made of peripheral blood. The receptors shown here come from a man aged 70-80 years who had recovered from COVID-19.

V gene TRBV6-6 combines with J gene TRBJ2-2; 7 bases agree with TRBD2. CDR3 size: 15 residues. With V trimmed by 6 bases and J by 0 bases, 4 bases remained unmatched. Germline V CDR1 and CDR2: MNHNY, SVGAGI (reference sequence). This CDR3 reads CASRRETTNTGELFF. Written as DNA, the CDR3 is TGTGCCAGCAGGCGGGAGACCACGAACACCGGGGAGCTGTTTTTT.

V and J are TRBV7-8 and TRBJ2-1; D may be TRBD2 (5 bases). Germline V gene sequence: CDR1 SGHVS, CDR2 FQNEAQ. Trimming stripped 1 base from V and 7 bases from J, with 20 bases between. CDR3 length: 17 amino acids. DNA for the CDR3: TGTGCCAGCAGCTTAGGCCGGGGATTTAGGAAAGGGAATGAGCAGTTCTTC. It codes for CASSLGRGFRKGNEQFF. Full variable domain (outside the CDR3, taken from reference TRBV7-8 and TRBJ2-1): GAGVSQSPRYKVAKRGQDVALRCDPISGHVSLFWYQQALGQGPEFLTYFQNEAQLDKSGLPSDRFFAERPEGSVSTLKIQRTQQEDSAVYLCASSLGRGFRKGNEQFFGPGTRLTVL.

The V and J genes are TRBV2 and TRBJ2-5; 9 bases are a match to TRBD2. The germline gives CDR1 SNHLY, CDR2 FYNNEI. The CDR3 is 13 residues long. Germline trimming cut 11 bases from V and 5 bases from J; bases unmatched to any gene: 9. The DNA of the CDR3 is TGTGCCTCCGAAGGGCGGGAGGGGGAGACCCAGTACTTC. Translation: CASEGREGETQYF. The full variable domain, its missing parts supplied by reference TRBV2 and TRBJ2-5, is EPEVTQTPSHQVTQMGQEVILRCVPISNHLYFYWYRQILGQKVEFLVSFYNNEISEKSEIFDDQFSVERPDGSNFTLKIRSTKLEDSAMYFCASEGREGETQYFGPGTRLLVL.

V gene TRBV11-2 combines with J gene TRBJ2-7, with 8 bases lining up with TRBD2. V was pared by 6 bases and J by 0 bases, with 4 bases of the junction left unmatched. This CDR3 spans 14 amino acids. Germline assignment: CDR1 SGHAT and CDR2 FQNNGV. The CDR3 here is CASSLLAASYEQYF. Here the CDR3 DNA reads TGTGCCAGCAGTCTACTAGCGGCCTCCTACGAGCAGTACTTC. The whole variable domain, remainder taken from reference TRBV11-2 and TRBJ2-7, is EAGVAQSPRYKIIEKRQSVAFWCNPISGHATLYWYQQILGQGPKLLIQFQNNGVVDDSQLPKDRFSAERLKGVDSTLKIQPAKLEDSAVYLCASSLLAASYEQYFGPGTRLTVT.

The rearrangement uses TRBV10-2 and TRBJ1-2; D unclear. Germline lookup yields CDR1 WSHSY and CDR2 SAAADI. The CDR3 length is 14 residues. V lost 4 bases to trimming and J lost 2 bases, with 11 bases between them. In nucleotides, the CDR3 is TGCGCCAGCAGTGTCACGGGGAGAAACTATGGCTACACCTTC. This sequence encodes CASSVTGRNYGYTF.

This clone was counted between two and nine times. The CDR3 loop reads CASDRGRSTEAFF. In nucleotides, the CDR3 is TGTGCCAGTGACAGGGGGCGAAGCACTGAAGCTTTCTTT. The chain combines TRBV5-6 with TRBJ1-1; 10 bases are a match to TRBD1. This CDR3 comprises 13 residues. Trimming cost V 8 bases and J 4 bases; bases outside gene matches: 5. Per the germline V gene, CDR1 is SGHDT and CDR2 is YYEEEE.

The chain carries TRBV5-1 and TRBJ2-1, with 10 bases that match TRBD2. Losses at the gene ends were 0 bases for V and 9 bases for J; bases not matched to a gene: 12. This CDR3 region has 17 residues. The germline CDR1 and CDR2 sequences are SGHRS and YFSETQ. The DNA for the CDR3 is TGCGCCAGCAGCTTGGCCGGCTCCAGCGGGAGGGGGGGTGAGCAGTTCTTC. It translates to CASSLAGSSGRGGEQFF.

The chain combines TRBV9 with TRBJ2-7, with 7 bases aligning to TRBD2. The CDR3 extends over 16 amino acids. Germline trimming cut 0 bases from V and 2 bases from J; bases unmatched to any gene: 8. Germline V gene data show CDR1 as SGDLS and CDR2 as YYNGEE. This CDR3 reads CASSVAGGGSTYEQYF. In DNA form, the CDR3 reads TGTGCCAGCAGCGTAGCAGGTGGCGGGAGCACCTACGAGCAGTACTTC.